Each of the 18 T cell receptor beta chains below was sequenced from the same sample in a study of patients and donors after allogeneic stem cell transplantation. Each CDR3 protein is one row after TCRdb ran MiXCR on the RT-PCR reads. Of around 150,000 distinct CDR3 sequences detected, 30% appear once; the ten largest clones hold 3.2%. The sample taken for sequencing was blood, either unsorted or a sorted T cell fraction (not recorded which). Receptors originate from a human donor who was either an allogeneic HSCT recipient or a stem cell or donor lymphocyte infusion donor (not recorded which). It is not recorded whose cells these are; they may come from a transplant donor.

This clonotype has only a few counts. The chain joins TRBV20-1 to TRBJ2-3; 13 bases are shared with TRBD2. CDR1 DFQATT and CDR2 SNEGSKA come from the germline V gene (reference sequence). Unmatched junction bases numbered 6, after V lost 6 bases and J lost 6 bases. CDR3 length equals 14 residues. CDR3 DNA: TGCAGTGCAGTACTAGCGGGAGGGTCCGATACGCAGTATTTT. It encodes CSAVLAGGSDTQYF.

V gene TRBV4-1 combines with J gene TRBJ2-7; D gene ambiguous. With 1 base removed from V and 4 bases from J, the gap between germline ends came to 8 bases. The CDR3 is 13 amino acids. Germline-derived CDR1 and CDR2 are MGHRA and YSYEKL. The CDR3 DNA sequence: TGCGCCAGCAGCCAAGCATTGGAGTACGAGCAGTACTTC. Translating gives CASSQALEYEQYF.

This clonotype was recorded at least ten times. The V and J genes are TRBV10-3 and TRBJ2-7, with D possibly being TRBD1 or TRBD2 (5 bases each). The V end was cut by 6 bases, the J end by 4 bases, with 22 bases between. CDR3 length equals 16 residues. Germline V gene lookup returns CDR1 ENHRY and CDR2 SYGVKD. The CDR3 sequence is CAIRGEAAGREYEQYF. The DNA for the CDR3 is TGTGCCATCAGGGGTGAGGCGGCTGGCAGGGAGTACGAGCAGTACTTC.

J is TRBJ2-3 and V is TRBV12-3 or TRBV12-4; 7 bases line up with TRBD2. The CDR3 covers 12 residues. The junction had 3 bases not matched to a gene; V was cut back by 8 bases and J by 4 bases. CDR3 sequence: CASEAGADTQYF. CDR3 bases: TGTGCCAGCGAGGCGGGGGCAGATACGCAGTATTTT.

This clonotype was counted a few times. This chain joins TRBV7-6 and TRBJ2-7; D not resolved. There are 13 residues in the CDR3. V was shortened by 5 bases and J by 4 bases, with 12 bases between the two germline ends. Looked up from germline, CDR1 is SGHVS and CDR2 is FNYEAQ. The CDR3 reads CASSPTPGYEQYF. CDR3 coding DNA: TGTGCCAGCAGCCCAACCCCGGGTTACGAGCAGTACTTC. Based on the CDR3 plus reference TRBV7-6 and TRBJ2-7, the full variable domain is GAGVSQSPRYKVTKRGQDVALRCDPISGHVSLYWYRQALGQGPEFLTYFNYEAQQDKSGLPNDRFSAERPEGSISTLTIQRTEQRDSAMYRCASSPTPGYEQYFGPGTRLTVT.

This clonotype was counted at least ten times. The chain joins TRBV5-1 to TRBJ2-1; TRBD2 is a possible D gene (6 bases). Trimming removed 7 bases from V and 0 bases from J, with 17 bases in between. CDR1 and CDR2 from the germline V gene are SGHRS and YFSETQ. The CDR3 has 16 amino acids. The CDR3: CASSPRGRSSYNEQFF. Written as DNA, the CDR3 is TGCGCCAGCTCCCCTCGGGGGAGGAGCTCCTACAATGAGCAGTTCTTC.

This clonotype turned up a few times. This CDR3 is CSVWDSAVNTQYF. The DNA of the CDR3 is TGCAGCGTTTGGGACTCCGCCGTAAATACGCAGTATTTT. This chain connects TRBV29-1 to TRBJ2-3; possible D gene TRBD2, 6 bases. The V end was cut by 5 bases, the J end by 7 bases, with 16 bases between. CDR1 SQVTM and CDR2 ANQGSEA come from the germline V gene. The CDR3 consists of 13 residues.

This clonotype was found a few times. The J gene is TRBJ1-6, the V gene TRBV4-1; 8 bases fit TRBD1. Germline V gene data show CDR1 as MGHRA and CDR2 as YSYEKL. With V trimmed by 0 bases and J by 7 bases, 2 bases remained unmatched. The CDR3 sequence is 15 residues long. The CDR3 spells CASSQEGQVNSPLHF. CDR3 nucleotides: TGCGCCAGCAGCCAAGAGGGACAGGTGAATTCACCCCTCCACTTT.

The genes are TRBV9 and TRBJ2-2, with 8 nucleotides matching TRBD2. The ends lost 4 bases at V and 5 bases at J; junction bases unmatched: 7. CDR1 is SGDLS and CDR2 is YYNGEE in the germline V gene. This CDR3 has 15 amino acids. For the CDR3, the DNA is TGTGCCAGCAGCTCCCGGACTAGCTGGACCGGGGAGCTGTTTTTT. Protein: CASSSRTSWTGELFF.

This sequence joins TRBV28 and TRBJ2-3; 14 bases line up with TRBD2. CDR1 is MDHEN and CDR2 is SYDVKM in the germline V gene. Trimming took 8 bases from V and 5 from J; bases not matched to a gene: 6. The CDR3 has 15 residues. The CDR3 DNA is TGTGCCAGCCTGGGACTAGCGGGAGACCAAGATACGCAGTATTTT. Translating gives CASLGLAGDQDTQYF.

V gene TRBV6-2 or TRBV6-3 combines with J gene TRBJ1-5, with D possibly TRBD1 on 6 matching bases. The CDR3 has 19 amino acids. The germline V and J ends were trimmed by 11 bases and 0 bases, with 29 bases remaining between them. Germline-derived CDR1 and CDR2 are MNHEY and SVGEGT. The CDR3 nucleotides read TGTGCCTCCGAGGGGGTTCCGCTTTACTCACAGGGTAGCAATCAGCCCCAGCATTTT. Its translation: CASEGVPLYSQGSNQPQHF.

This chain joins TRBV4-1 and TRBJ2-2, with TRBD1 matching 7 bases. The CDR3 totals 14 residues. J lost 2 bases, V lost 11 bases, and 8 bases had no gene match. The germline V gene encodes CDR1 MGHRA and CDR2 YSYEKL. This CDR3 reads CASSGTDNTGELFF. For the CDR3, the DNA is TGCGCCTCCAGTGGGACAGACAACACCGGGGAGCTGTTTTTT.

There are many counts of this clonotype. V and J are TRBV7-3 and TRBJ1-2, with D possibly being TRBD1 (5 bases). Per the germline V gene, CDR1 is SGHTA and CDR2 is FQGTGA. The length of the CDR3 is 14 residues. Trimming took off 5 bases at V and 3 bases at J, with 13 bases between the two ends. The CDR3 sequence is CASSPQGGYYGYTF. CDR3 DNA sequence: TGTGCCAGCAGCCCCCAGGGAGGGTACTATGGCTACACCTTC.

This clonotype was detected only a few times. The CDR3 spells CASRGRASYNSPLHF. Here the CDR3 DNA reads TGTGCCAGCAGAGGCAGGGCCTCCTATAATTCACCCCTCCACTTT. The chain employs TRBV7-2 and TRBJ1-6; TRBD1 is a possible D gene (5 bases). Deletions cut 6 bases from V and 0 bases from J, with 9 bases between. Germline loops: CDR1 SGHTA, CDR2 FQGNSA. This CDR3 region has 15 residues.

The sample holds a few counts of this clonotype. The chain is built from TRBV6-1 and TRBJ1-5; 8 bases line up with TRBD1. The CDR3 extends over 14 amino acids. V trimming: 10 bases; J trimming: 5 bases; junction bases outside the gene matches: 10. CDR1 and CDR2 (germline): MNHNS, SASEGT. The CDR3 spells CATGQSGGYQPQHF. CDR3 DNA: TGTGCCACAGGACAGTCAGGGGGCTATCAGCCCCAGCATTTT.

This clonotype has only a few counts. The CDR3 reads CASSKTGEDYGYTF. DNA for the CDR3: TGTGCCAGCTCCAAGACAGGGGAGGACTATGGCTACACCTTC. J is TRBJ1-2 and V is TRBV18; 8 nucleotides line up with TRBD1. Losses at the gene ends were 6 bases for V and 3 bases for J; bases not matched to a gene: 6. Germline V gene lookup returns CDR1 KGHSH and CDR2 LQKENI. The CDR3 totals 14 residues.

The chain is built from TRBV9 and TRBJ1-1; maybe TRBD1 (5 bases). Trimming shortened V by 2 bases and J by 1 base, and 6 bases separated the two germline ends. This CDR3 has 13 residues. Germline V lookup: CDR1 SGDLS, CDR2 YYNGEE. The CDR3 spells CASSVGANTEAFF. CDR3 nucleotides: TGTGCCAGCAGCGTTGGGGCGAACACTGAAGCTTTCTTT.

This clonotype turned up a few times. CDR3 region: CSVAQNNEQFF. The CDR3 DNA follows: TGCAGCGTTGCCCAGAACAATGAGCAGTTCTTC. The chain couples TRBV29-1 to TRBJ2-1; D not resolved. Germline CDR1 SQVTM, CDR2 ANQGSEA. The CDR3 is made up of 11 amino acids. V lost 4 bases and J 5 bases, leaving 6 bases between the germline ends.